The 28 T cell receptor beta chains below all came from one sample that was sequenced in a study of blood T cells in healthy people across ages. A second 7 to 11 cycle PCR used barcoded and J-beta primers. TCRdb redid the calling of the 5' RACE reads with MiXCR, one entry per CDR3 protein. The data contain about 1.4 million distinct CDR3 sequences, 59% of them seen just once; the ten biggest clones take up over 5.5%. Sequenced material: blood. Every receptor here comes from a man aged 18 to 30 in good health.

Comments on this clonotype: The junction does not match germline at one end; this may be a read error. The chain uses TRBV24-1 and TRBJ2-1; D ambiguous. This CDR3 has 15 residues. The V gene's germline CDR1 is KGHDR and CDR2 SFDVKD. The CDR3 DNA is TGTGCCACCAGTGGGCCCGGTCCCCAAGCCAATGAGCAGTTCTTT. Its translation is CATSGPGPQANEQFF.

The chain combines TRBV4-2 with TRBJ2-7; TRBD2 aligns across 9 bases. Germline CDR1 reads LGHNA; CDR2 reads YNFKEQ. This CDR3 has 15 amino acids. J gave up 7 bases and V 0 bases, and 7 bases lay outside the gene matches. The CDR3 DNA sequence: TGTGCCAGCAGCCAAGATAGGCTAGCGGGATTTGAGCAGTACTTC. Translating gives CASSQDRLAGFEQYF.

This clonotype was observed a handful of times. The CDR3 loop reads CASSHLQGLQETQYF. In DNA form, the CDR3 reads TGTGCCAGCAGTCACCTACAGGGCCTACAAGAGACCCAGTACTTC. This chain uses TRBV5-6 with TRBJ2-5, with D possibly being TRBD1 (6 bases). The CDR3 sequence is 15 residues long. V was cut by 5 bases and J by 2 bases, with 16 bases left in between. The germline CDR1 and CDR2 sequences are SGHDT and YYEEEE.

The genes are TRBV7-2 and TRBJ2-6, with no clear D. Germline V CDR1 and CDR2: SGHTA, FQGNSA. The CDR3 consists of 16 residues. The germline V and J ends were trimmed by 4 bases and 3 bases, with 13 bases remaining between them. CDR3 amino acids: CASSSQHRSGANVLTF. CDR3 nucleotides: TGTGCCAGCAGCTCCCAACATAGGAGTGGGGCCAACGTCCTGACTTTC.

As for this clonotype: With a much larger clone just one base away, this may be a read error. The CDR3 protein is CSTLEGISYNEQYF. Written as DNA, the CDR3 is TGCAGCACCCTGGAGGGGATCTCCTACAATGAGCAGTACTTC. The J gene is TRBJ2-7, the V gene TRBV29-1, with a possible D match to TRBD2 (6 bases). Looked up from germline, CDR1 is SQVTM and CDR2 is ANQGSEA. This CDR3 has 14 amino acids. The V and J ends lost 8 bases and 7 bases respectively, with 24 bases between them.

This clonotype was seen just once. The rearrangement joins TRBV7-4 to TRBJ2-5; D might be TRBD1 (5 bases). TRBJ2-7 matches the DNA end more closely, so the J call is doubtful. The germline V gene has CDR1 SGHVT and CDR2 SQSDAQ. The CDR3 loop spans 14 amino acids. CDR3 in amino acids: CASSLARRVYEQYF. DNA of the CDR3: TGTGCCAGCAGCTTAGCGCGCAGGGTCTACGAGCAGTACTTC.

The gene calls are TRBV20-1 and TRBJ2-1; D ambiguous. The germline V gene encodes CDR1 DFQATT and CDR2 SNEGSKA (reference sequence). With 8 bases removed from V and 6 bases from J, the gap between germline ends came to 11 bases. The CDR3 spans 11 residues. CDR3 residues: CSPQEGNEQFF. CDR3 DNA sequence: TGCAGTCCGCAGGAAGGCAATGAGCAGTTCTTC.

This sequence joins TRBV27 and TRBJ2-1; D is perhaps TRBD2 (6 bases). The ends were cut back, 8 bases at V and 0 bases at J, with 23 bases in the middle. The germline V gene encodes CDR1 MNHEY and CDR2 SMNVEV (reference sequence). The CDR3 has 18 residues. CDR3 bases: TGTGCCAGCGGCATCCGGGACTCCAGGTATCGCTCCTACAATGAGCAGTTCTTC. Protein product: CASGIRDSRYRSYNEQFF.

The chain recombines TRBV6-2 or TRBV6-3 with TRBJ2-6; D remains unclear. CDR1 MNHEY and CDR2 SVGEGT come from the germline V gene. Trimming took 6 bases from V and 6 from J, leaving 9 bases between them. The CDR3 runs 13 residues. This CDR3 is CASSPGPANVLTF. The CDR3 nucleotides read TGTGCCAGCAGCCCGGGCCCGGCCAACGTCCTGACTTTC.

The rearrangement joins TRBV12-3 or TRBV12-4 to TRBJ2-5, with D possibly being TRBD1 or TRBD2 (5 bases each). The CDR3 extends over 15 amino acids. V was cut by 6 bases and J by 5 bases, with 19 bases left in between. The CDR3 region is CASRVDLGRRETQYF. DNA of the CDR3: TGTGCCAGCAGGGTGGACTTGGGGCGGCGGGAGACCCAGTACTTC.

The chain is built from TRBV13 and TRBJ1-1, with 8 bases fitting TRBD1. After removal of 7 bases from V and 5 bases from J, the junction contained 18 bases not matched to a gene. The CDR3 covers 17 residues. Germline-derived CDR1 and CDR2 are PRHDT and FYEKMQ (reference sequence). DNA for the CDR3: TGTGCCAGCACCCTACAACACGGGACAGGTAGATTTACTGAAGCTTTCTTT. Its translation: CASTLQHGTGRFTEAFF.

This chain uses TRBV7-2 with TRBJ2-5; TRBD1 is a possible D gene (6 bases). Per the germline V gene, CDR1 is SGHTA and CDR2 is FQGNSA. The V end was cut by 0 bases, the J end by 1 base, with 12 bases between. The CDR3 is 16 residues long. The DNA of the CDR3 is TGTGCCAGCAGCTTAGCCAAAGGGACACTCCAAGAGACCCAGTACTTC. Residues: CASSLAKGTLQETQYF.

CDR3 sequence reads: CASSQGGLAGQETQYF. The CDR3 coding sequence is TGTGCCAGCAGCCAAGGGGGACTAGCGGGGCAAGAGACCCAGTACTTC. The rearrangement uses TRBV3-1 and TRBJ2-7, with 13 nucleotides matching TRBD2. The J call may be faulty, since TRBJ2-5 better matches the DNA end. The V gene's germline CDR1 is LGHDT and CDR2 YNNKEL (reference sequence). CDR3 length: 16 amino acids.

V gene TRBV7-2 combines with J gene TRBJ1-5; no clear D. Trimming stripped 5 bases from V and 5 bases from J, with 10 bases between. The CDR3 consists of 13 residues. CDR1 is SGHTA and CDR2 is FQGNSA in the germline V gene. CDR3 loop: CASSQEPDQPQHF. DNA for the CDR3: TGTGCCAGCAGCCAGGAGCCTGATCAGCCCCAGCATTTT.

The gene calls are TRBV12-3 or TRBV12-4 and TRBJ1-2, with TRBD1 as a possible D gene (5 bases). This CDR3 contains 12 residues. Trimming stripped 8 bases from V and 6 bases from J, with 13 bases between. This CDR3 is CASVKGLDGYTF. The CDR3, as DNA: TGTGCCAGCGTGAAGGGGTTGGATGGCTACACCTTC.

This clonotype has ten or more counts. This chain joins TRBV9 and TRBJ2-5; D perhaps matches TRBD2 (6 bases). Trimming shortened V by 2 bases and J by 5 bases, and 10 bases separated the two germline ends. The CDR3 sequence is 13 residues long. Per germline, CDR1 SGDLS and CDR2 YYNGEE. In nucleotides, the CDR3 is TGTGCCAGCAGCGTTACGGGGAGGGAGACCCAGTACTTC. Its protein is CASSVTGRETQYF. Full variable domain (rest looked up from reference TRBV9 and TRBJ2-5): DSGVTQTPKHLITATGQRVTLRCSPRSGDLSVYWYQQSLDQGLQFLIQYYNGEERAKGNILERFSAQQFPDLHSELNLSSLELGDSALYFCASSVTGRETQYFGPGTRLLVL.

The chain combines TRBV7-2 with TRBJ2-6, with D possibly TRBD2 on 6 matching bases. CDR3 length: 16 amino acids. Trimming took off 5 bases at V and 1 base at J, with 12 bases between the two ends. Germline V gene sequence: CDR1 SGHTA, CDR2 FQGNSA. CDR3 in amino acids: CASSRGVLSGANVLTF. CDR3 DNA: TGTGCCAGCAGCCGCGGGGTGTTATCTGGGGCCAACGTCCTGACTTTC.

This chain links TRBV10-1 with TRBJ2-7; D remains unclear. Trimming took off 2 bases at V and 4 bases at J, with 9 bases between the two ends. Germline CDR1 reads WNHNN; CDR2 reads SYGVQD (reference sequence). This CDR3 comprises 13 residues. The CDR3 here is CASSEGRMYEQYF. The DNA for the CDR3 is TGCGCCAGCAGTGAGGGACGGATGTACGAGCAGTACTTC.

The V and J genes are TRBV6-6 and TRBJ2-1; 11 bases are shared with TRBD1. Germline loops: CDR1 MNHNY, CDR2 SVGAGI (reference sequence). V lost 4 bases and J lost 2; bases outside the gene matches: 4. The CDR3 is 16 residues long. This CDR3 is CASSSGTGGPYNEQFF. In DNA form, the CDR3 reads TGTGCCAGCAGTTCCGGGACAGGGGGACCCTACAATGAGCAGTTCTTC.

This clonotype was counted between two and nine times. The V and J genes are TRBV6-5 and TRBJ2-5, with D unclear. This CDR3 region has 14 residues. With 7 bases removed from V and 1 base from J, the gap between germline ends came to 13 bases. Germline assignment: CDR1 MNHEY and CDR2 SVGAGI. The CDR3 reads CASTSAHRQETQYF. The CDR3 DNA reads as TGTGCCAGCACGTCAGCTCACCGCCAAGAGACCCAGTACTTC.

The chain links TRBV20-1 to TRBJ2-3; TRBD1 aligns across 7 bases. Germline V gene sequence: CDR1 DFQATT, CDR2 SNEGSKA (reference sequence). After removal of 2 bases from V and 0 bases from J, the junction contained 5 bases not matched to a gene. This CDR3 contains 15 residues. The CDR3 nucleotides are TGCAGTGCTAGAAACAGGGGTCCTAGCACAGATACGCAGTATTTT. The encoded protein is CSARNRGPSTDTQYF.

V is TRBV9 and J is TRBJ1-5; D perhaps matches TRBD1 (6 bases). This CDR3 region has 15 residues. Germline V gene sequence: CDR1 SGDLS, CDR2 YYNGEE. Between the trimmed V and J ends, which lost 1 base and 4 bases, there was a span of 12 bases. This CDR3 reads CASSVPTGLNQPQHF. The CDR3, as DNA: TGTGCCAGCAGCGTACCAACAGGGTTGAATCAGCCCCAGCATTTT.

The V gene is TRBV7-8, the J gene TRBJ2-5; TRBD1 matches 7 bases. Losses at the gene ends were 0 bases for V and 11 bases for J; bases not matched to a gene: 21. In germline, CDR1 is SGHVS, CDR2 FQNEAQ. CDR3 length equals 18 residues. The chain's CDR3 is CASSLARLPGQLKSEQYF. CDR3 DNA sequence: TGTGCCAGCAGCTTAGCGAGACTACCGGGACAGTTAAAAAGTGAGCAGTACTTC.

This clonotype has more than one count but fewer than ten. The chain carries TRBV4-2 and TRBJ2-7, with 12 bases lining up with TRBD2. This CDR3 comprises 17 residues. The V segment lost 4 bases and the J segment 0 bases; nucleotides outside the gene matches: 7. Germline V gene sequence: CDR1 LGHNA, CDR2 YNFKEQ. Here the CDR3 reads CASSPWTSGESSYEQYF. CDR3 DNA: TGTGCCAGCAGCCCGTGGACTAGCGGGGAGAGCTCCTACGAGCAGTACTTC.

The chain employs TRBV7-2 and TRBJ1-6, with 9 bases identical to TRBD1. Germline assignment: CDR1 SGHTA and CDR2 FQGNSA. Unmatched junction bases numbered 8, after V lost 1 base and J lost 10 bases. This CDR3 has 16 residues. CDR3 sequence (DNA): TGTGCCAGCAGCTTAGGTCCGGGACAGGGTAGCTCACCCCTCCACTTT. Its protein is CASSLGPGQGSSPLHF.

This clonotype was counted a few times. One base away lies a much larger clone, so this may be a sequencing read error. The V gene is TRBV12-3 or TRBV12-4, the J gene TRBJ2-7; no clear D gene. CDR3 length: 12 amino acids. Trimming took 2 bases from V and 6 from J, leaving 8 bases between them. The CDR3 protein is CASSLPVGEQYF. CDR3 DNA: TGTGCCAGCAGTTTACCGGTGGGCGAGCAGTACTTC.

The rearrangement links TRBV27 to TRBJ2-7; a weak D match, TRBD2 (7 bases). The J call could be wrong; TRBJ2-5 is a better fit for the DNA end. This CDR3 is 14 amino acids long. CDR1 and CDR2 from the germline V gene are MNHEY and SMNVEV (reference sequence). In nucleotides, the CDR3 is TGTGCCAGCGCCTTGGGGGGGCTCCAAGAGACCCAGTACTTC. Translated, it gives CASALGGLQETQYF.

This chain joins TRBV6-5 and TRBJ2-5; tentative D call: TRBD1 (5 bases). The CDR3 is made up of 15 amino acids. Trimming shortened V by 5 bases and J by 4 bases, and 17 bases separated the two germline ends. Germline loops: CDR1 MNHEY, CDR2 SVGAGI. CDR3 in DNA: TGTGCCAGCAGTCGCCCGAAGGGAAGGGGAGAGACCCAGTACTTC. It codes for CASSRPKGRGETQYF.